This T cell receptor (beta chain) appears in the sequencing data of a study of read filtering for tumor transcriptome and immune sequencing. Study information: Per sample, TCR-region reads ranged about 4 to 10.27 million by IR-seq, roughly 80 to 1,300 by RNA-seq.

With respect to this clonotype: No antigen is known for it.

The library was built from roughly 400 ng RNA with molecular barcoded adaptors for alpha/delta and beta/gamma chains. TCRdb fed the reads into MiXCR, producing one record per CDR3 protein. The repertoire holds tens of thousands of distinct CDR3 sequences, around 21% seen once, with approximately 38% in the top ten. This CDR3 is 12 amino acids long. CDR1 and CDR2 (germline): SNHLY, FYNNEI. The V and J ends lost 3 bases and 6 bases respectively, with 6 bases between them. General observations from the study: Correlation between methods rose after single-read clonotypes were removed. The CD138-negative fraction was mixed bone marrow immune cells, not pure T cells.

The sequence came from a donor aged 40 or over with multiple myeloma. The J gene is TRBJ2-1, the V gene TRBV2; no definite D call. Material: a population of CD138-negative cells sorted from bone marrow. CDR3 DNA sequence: TGTGCCAGCAGTGAGGGATTCAATGAGCAGTTCTTC. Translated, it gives CASSEGFNEQFF.